The 28 T cell receptor beta chains given below trace back to one sample, sequenced in a study of T cell clonotyping in hematopoietic cell transplantation. Method: immunoSEQ multiplex PCR; TCRdb's copy keeps in-frame clones and lacks some. The table records 11,000 to 15,000 clones, approximately 84% of them present only once. This specimen was PBMCs, taken 100 days after allogeneic stem cell transplant. All receptors derive from a male patient aged 45-60 years who had an allogeneic stem cell transplant from an unrelated donor, so T cells may come from the graft donor. Some clones in this sample may be carry-over from other donors' samples.

V gene TRBV11-2 combines with J gene TRBJ1-1; tentatively, D is TRBD1 (6 bases). CDR3 length: 16 residues. V lost 1 base, J lost 1 base, and 13 bases lay in between. From germline, CDR1 is SGHAT and CDR2 FQNNGV. CDR3 loop: CASSLVPKTGNTEAFF. In DNA, the CDR3 is TGTGCCAGCAGCTTAGTCCCCAAGACAGGGAACACTGAAGCTTTCTTT.

The rearrangement links TRBV7-2 to TRBJ2-5, with D unclear. CDR1 is SGHTA, CDR2 FQGNSA, per germline. The ends were cut back, 3 bases at V and 2 bases at J, with 4 bases in the middle. The CDR3 sequence is 12 residues long. As DNA, the CDR3 is TGTGCCAGCAGCTTCCATCAAGAGACCCAGTACTTC. Translated, it gives CASSFHQETQYF.

For the CDR3, the DNA is TGTGCCAGCAGAGAAACAGCCTCTGGGGCCAACGTCCTGACTTTC. Amino acids: CASRETASGANVLTF. The chain has TRBV9 and TRBJ2-6; D unclear. V lost 5 bases and J lost 0, with 9 bases in between. CDR1 is SGDLS, CDR2 YYNGEE, per germline. The CDR3 is 15 amino acids.

The chain is built from TRBV5-1 and TRBJ2-7; D is uncertain. Germline V gene lookup returns CDR1 SGHRS and CDR2 YFSETQ. The V end lost 2 bases, the J end lost 1 base, and 7 bases lay between the germline ends. This CDR3 contains 13 residues. The CDR3 bases are TGCGCCAGCAGCTTCGGCCATTCCTACGAGCAGTACTTC. It encodes CASSFGHSYEQYF.

The gene calls are TRBV19 and TRBJ2-4, with TRBD2 matching 10 bases. The germline V gene has CDR1 LNHDA and CDR2 SQIVND (reference sequence). The length of the CDR3 is 15 residues. J was trimmed by 6 bases and V by 1 base; bases with no gene match: 3. The CDR3 sequence is CASSIVSGRANIQYF. The CDR3 DNA reads TGTGCCAGTAGTATAGTAAGCGGGAGGGCAAACATTCAGTACTTC.

CDR3 residues: CASSLGTGGYNEQFF. The CDR3 DNA reads TGTGCCAGCAGCTTGGGTACAGGGGGGTACAATGAGCAGTTCTTC. The chain couples TRBV5-4 to TRBJ2-1; 8 bases align to TRBD1. Germline V gene data show CDR1 as SGHNT and CDR2 as YYREEE (reference sequence). V shed 0 bases, J shed 4 bases, and the junction held 3 bases outside the gene matches. The CDR3 length is 15 residues. Full variable domain (missing parts from reference TRBV5-4 and TRBJ2-1): ETGVTQSPTHLIKTRGQQVTLRCSSQSGHNTVSWYQQALGQGPQFIFQYYREEENGRGNFPPRFSGLQFPNYSSELNVNALELDDSALYLCASSLGTGGYNEQFFGPGTRLTVL.

The chain combines TRBV5-5 with TRBJ2-2, with D possibly TRBD2 on 6 matching bases. The CDR3 has 16 residues. Trimming shortened V by 0 bases and J by 7 bases, and 16 bases separated the two germline ends. CDR1 is SGHKS and CDR2 is YYEKEE in the germline V gene (reference sequence). For the CDR3, the DNA is TGTGCCAGCAGCTTGGGAGGTCAGGGAGGTTTCGGGGAGCTGTTTTTT. It codes for CASSLGGQGGFGELFF.

The genes are TRBV6-1 and TRBJ1-2; 7 bases fit TRBD1. The V segment lost 4 bases and the J segment 4 bases; nucleotides outside the gene matches: 15. Germline V lookup: CDR1 MNHNS, CDR2 SASEGT. The CDR3 contains 17 residues. The CDR3, as DNA: TGTGCCAGCAGTGGGGAACAATCAGGGGGAGGGGTCTATGGCTACACCTTC. Translated: CASSGEQSGGGVYGYTF.

The chain uses TRBV28 and TRBJ2-7; D perhaps matches TRBD2 (6 bases). Looked up from germline, CDR1 is MDHEN and CDR2 is SYDVKM. Trimming shortened V by 5 bases and J by 4 bases, and 15 bases separated the two germline ends. This CDR3 is 14 amino acids long. DNA for the CDR3: TGTGCCAGCAGTGGGTCCGACGGGGGATACGAGCAGTACTTC. Protein sequence: CASSGSDGGYEQYF. Variable domain in full (rest from reference TRBV28 and TRBJ2-7): DVKVTQSSRYLVKRTGEKVFLECVQDMDHENMFWYRQDPGLGLRLIYFSYDVKMKEKGDIPEGYSVSREKKERFSLILESASTNQTSMYLCASSGSDGGYEQYFGPGTRLTVT.

The chain joins TRBV30 to TRBJ2-7; 11 positions agree with TRBD1. J lost 5 bases, V lost 4 bases, and 7 bases had no gene match. Germline V gives CDR1 GTSNPN, CDR2 SVGIG (reference sequence). There are 14 residues in the CDR3. The CDR3 reads CAWNLGQGGHEQYF. In DNA, the CDR3 is TGTGCCTGGAACCTGGGACAGGGGGGCCACGAGCAGTACTTC.

The chain joins TRBV10-3 to TRBJ1-1; a weak D match, TRBD1 (5 bases). The V gene lost 10 bases and the J gene lost 3 bases, with 12 bases spanning the gap. This CDR3 has 12 residues. CDR1 is ENHRY, CDR2 SYGVKD, per germline. DNA of the CDR3: TGTGCCACCAGGAGGGGAGACACTGAAGCTTTCTTT. It codes for CATRRGDTEAFF.

The chain combines TRBV19 with TRBJ1-2, with D possibly matching TRBD1 (5 bases). Trimming removed 3 bases from V and 7 bases from J, with 12 bases in between. The CDR3 spans 13 residues. CDR1 is LNHDA and CDR2 is SQIVND in the germline V gene (reference sequence). The DNA for the CDR3 is TGTGCCAGTAGTATTTCAACCGACAGTGGCTACACCTTC. Amino acid sequence: CASSISTDSGYTF. The whole variable domain, remainder taken from reference TRBV19 and TRBJ1-2, is DGGITQSPKYLFRKEGQNVTLSCEQNLNHDAMYWYRQDPGQGLRLIYYSQIVNDFQKGDIAEGYSVSREKKESFPLTVTSAQKNPTAFYLCASSISTDSGYTFGSGTRLTVV.

The genes are TRBV30 and TRBJ1-4, with a tentative D call TRBD1 (5 bases). The V end lost 0 bases, the J end lost 8 bases, and 19 bases lay between the germline ends. This CDR3 comprises 16 residues. Per the germline V gene, CDR1 is GTSNPN and CDR2 is SVGIG (reference sequence). The DNA for the CDR3 is TGTGCCTGGAGTGTCCGGGCGGGGCAGGTCTCGGAAAAACTGTTTTTT. This sequence encodes CAWSVRAGQVSEKLFF.

This clone appeared once. The chain carries TRBV30 and TRBJ1-6; the D is unclear. Between the trimmed V and J ends, which lost 2 bases and 6 bases, there was a span of 8 bases. The CDR3 covers 13 residues. The germline V gene has CDR1 GTSNPN and CDR2 SVGIG (reference sequence). The CDR3 sequence is CAWSSQVNSPLHF. CDR3 coding DNA: TGTGCCTGGAGTTCGCAGGTTAATTCACCCCTCCACTTT.

CDR3 DNA: TGTGCCAGCAGCTTAGCTACTAGCGGGGATATCTACGAGCAGTACTTC. Translated: CASSLATSGDIYEQYF. V is TRBV7-8 and J is TRBJ2-7, with 10 bases identical to TRBD2. Germline V gene lookup returns CDR1 SGHVS and CDR2 FQNEAQ. The CDR3 is 16 amino acids. V shed 0 bases, J shed 3 bases, and the junction held 5 bases outside the gene matches.

The V call is TRBV7-9, the J call TRBJ1-6, with D tentatively TRBD1 (6 bases). Germline CDR1 reads SEHNR; CDR2 reads FQNEAQ (reference sequence). The V and J ends lost 5 bases and 9 bases respectively, with 20 bases between them. This CDR3 region has 16 residues. The DNA of the CDR3 is TGTGCCAGCAGCCCCCGGCGGGGGGGCTGGGGTTCACCCCTCCACTTT. Translating it yields CASSPRRGGWGSPLHF.

The chain couples TRBV12-5 to TRBJ1-5, with 10 bases lining up with TRBD1. The CDR3 covers 16 residues. V lost 6 bases to trimming and J lost 2 bases; unmatched junction nucleotides: 7. CDR1 and CDR2 from the germline V gene are LGHNT and FRNRAP. As DNA, the CDR3 is TGTGCTAGTGGCTCCACCGGGACAGGGGGCAATCAGCCCCAGCATTTT. This sequence encodes CASGSTGTGGNQPQHF.

The J gene is TRBJ2-2, the V gene TRBV4-3, with 7 nucleotides matching TRBD1. With V trimmed by 4 bases and J by 5 bases, 13 bases remained unmatched. This CDR3 is built from 17 residues. The germline V gene encodes CDR1 LGHNA and CDR2 YSLEER. This CDR3 is CASSREPMTGPTGELFF. CDR3 nucleotide sequence: TGCGCCAGCAGCCGAGAACCAATGACAGGGCCGACCGGGGAGCTGTTTTTT.

The rearrangement joins TRBV5-4 to TRBJ2-1; 15 positions match TRBD2. The V gene end was trimmed by 4 bases and the J gene end by 6 bases; junction bases not matched to a gene: 5. The CDR3 is 16 amino acids. The germline V gene has CDR1 SGHNT and CDR2 YYREEE (reference sequence). Written as DNA, the CDR3 is TGTGCCAGCAGCCCCGGGACTAGCGGGAGGATCAATGAGCAGTTCTTC. Translation: CASSPGTSGRINEQFF.

This chain uses TRBV6-1 with TRBJ2-7; 9 positions match TRBD1. Unmatched junction bases numbered 2, after V lost 7 bases and J lost 1 base. CDR1 is MNHNS, CDR2 SASEGT, per germline. The CDR3 has 13 amino acids. CDR3 nucleotides: TGTGCCAGCACCGGGACAGGGTCCTACGAGCAGTACTTC. It yields the protein CASTGTGSYEQYF.

The chain links TRBV25-1 to TRBJ2-1, with 7 bases that match TRBD2. V was clipped by 5 bases and J by 6 bases; unmatched bases: 7. CDR3 length: 14 amino acids. Germline values: CDR1 MGHDK, CDR2 SYGVNS. This CDR3 is CASSPPGTINEQFF. The CDR3 DNA sequence: TGTGCCAGCAGTCCCCCAGGGACTATCAATGAGCAGTTCTTC.

This sequence joins TRBV6-1 and TRBJ1-5; D gene ambiguous. The V gene's germline CDR1 is MNHNS and CDR2 SASEGT. The V end was cut by 0 bases, the J end by 6 bases, with 6 bases between. The length of the CDR3 is 13 residues. The CDR3 nucleotides are TGTGCCAGCAGTGAAGCCAGGCCTCAGCCCCAGCATTTT. Amino acids: CASSEARPQPQHF.

The chain employs TRBV5-1 and TRBJ2-5; D might be TRBD2 (7 bases). The CDR3 sequence is 17 residues long. The V end was cut by 0 bases, the J end by 2 bases, with 17 bases between. Germline loops: CDR1 SGHRS, CDR2 YFSETQ. CDR3 loop: CASSLGSQGGGQETQYF. CDR3 coding DNA: TGCGCCAGCAGCTTGGGGTCGCAGGGAGGGGGTCAAGAGACCCAGTACTTC.

The chain couples TRBV7-2 to TRBJ1-6; TRBD1 matches at 10 bases. The junction had 1 base not matched to a gene; V was cut back by 3 bases and J by 8 bases. Germline CDR1 is SGHTA and CDR2 is FQGNSA. The CDR3 has 14 amino acids. CDR3 sequence reads: CASSLGQGYSPLHF. The CDR3 region has the DNA TGTGCCAGCAGCTTGGGACAGGGGTATTCACCCCTCCACTTT.

V is TRBV5-6 and J is TRBJ2-5; D might be TRBD1 or TRBD2, each matching 7 bases. The CDR3 length is 15 residues. Germline loops: CDR1 SGHDT, CDR2 YYEEEE. V gave up 4 bases and J gave up 3 bases, with 16 bases separating them. CDR3 DNA sequence: TGTGCCAGCAGCAGAACAGGGGAGGGAGAAGAGACCCAGTACTTC. Translated: CASSRTGEGEETQYF.

V and J are TRBV14 and TRBJ2-2; D remains ambiguous. V lost 2 bases and J 6 bases, leaving 13 bases between the germline ends. The CDR3 consists of 15 residues. Germline V gene lookup returns CDR1 SGHDN and CDR2 FVKESK. CDR3 protein: CASSQHEFFPGELFF. The CDR3 coding sequence is TGTGCCAGCAGCCAACATGAGTTCTTCCCCGGGGAGCTGTTTTTT.

V gene TRBV9 combines with J gene TRBJ2-5; tentative D call: TRBD1 (6 bases). Between the trimmed V and J ends, which lost 4 bases and 5 bases, there was a span of 15 bases. This CDR3 region has 14 residues. Germline CDR1 and CDR2: SGDLS and YYNGEE. The CDR3 loop reads CASSPQGRRETQYF. DNA of the CDR3: TGTGCCAGCAGCCCCCAGGGGCGGAGGGAGACCCAGTACTTC.

The CDR3 DNA sequence: TGTGCCAGCAGCTCCGGGGGAACCTCCTACGAGCAGTACTTC. It translates to CASSSGGTSYEQYF. V is TRBV7-2 and J is TRBJ2-7, with a tentative D call TRBD2 (6 bases). CDR3 length: 14 residues. V was cut by 4 bases and J by 0 bases, with 10 bases left in between. Looked up from germline, CDR1 is SGHTA and CDR2 is FQGNSA.